This is a list of T cell receptor beta chains from one sample in a study of CD8 T cells in Susac syndrome. MiXCR was run by TCRdb on the immunoSEQ multiplex PCR reads, yielding one entry per CDR3 protein. There are a few hundred thousand distinct CDR3 sequences in the sample; approximately 85% occur only once, and about 0.1% lies in the top ten. Sequenced: CD8+ T cells from PBMCs. Source of these receptors: a human donor with multiple sclerosis. Both conserved end residues are part of each CDR3. Each record gives: CDR3 DNA, CDR3 protein, CDR3 length, D gene, J gene, V gene, clone size. D genes are given only for firm matches. The listing skips clone size in some rows; elsewhere it reads once, few, many or a size class.

cdr3_nt: TGTGCCAGCAGTATCAGACGGTCTAATGAAAAACTGTTTTTT
cdr3_aa: CASSIRRSNEKLFF
cdr3_length: 14
d_call: .
j_call: TRBJ1-4
v_call: TRBV12-3/TRBV12-4
clone_size: .

cdr3_nt: TGTGCCATCACCCAGGGCCACGAGCAGTACTTC
cdr3_aa: CAITQGHEQYF
cdr3_length: 11
d_call: .
j_call: TRBJ2-7
v_call: TRBV10-3
clone_size: .

cdr3_nt: TGTGCCAGCAGTTCGACTCGGGAAGATAGCACAGATACGCAGTATTTT
cdr3_aa: CASSSTREDSTDTQYF
cdr3_length: 16
d_call: .
j_call: TRBJ2-3
v_call: TRBV27
clone_size: .

cdr3_nt: TGCAGTGCTAGAGATTTAGATTCCTACGAGCAGTACTTC
cdr3_aa: CSARDLDSYEQYF
cdr3_length: 13
d_call: .
j_call: TRBJ2-7
v_call: TRBV20-1
clone_size: .

cdr3_nt: TGCGCCAGCAGCTTGGAAGAGGGTTTCAATGAGCAGTTCTTC
cdr3_aa: CASSLEEGFNEQFF
cdr3_length: 14
d_call: .
j_call: TRBJ2-1
v_call: TRBV5-1
clone_size: .

cdr3_nt: TGTGCCAGCAGTTTACGTCGGGACAGGGGTTACAATCAGCCCCAGCATTTT
cdr3_aa: CASSLRRDRGYNQPQHF
cdr3_length: 17
d_call: TRBD1
j_call: TRBJ1-5
v_call: TRBV27
clone_size: once

cdr3_nt: TGTGCCAGCACAAGGGAGGGAGCTGAAGCTTTCTTT
cdr3_aa: CASTREGAEAFF
cdr3_length: 12
d_call: .
j_call: TRBJ1-1
v_call: TRBV5-4
clone_size: .

cdr3_nt: TGTGCCAGCAGCTTATTTGGGGGGCCAGATACGCAGTATTTT
cdr3_aa: CASSLFGGPDTQYF
cdr3_length: 14
d_call: .
j_call: TRBJ2-3
v_call: TRBV11-2
clone_size: .

cdr3_nt: TGCAGCGTTGAAGTCACAGGGGGCACTGTGTATGGCTACACCTTC
cdr3_aa: CSVEVTGGTVYGYTF
cdr3_length: 15
d_call: TRBD1
j_call: TRBJ1-2
v_call: TRBV29-1
clone_size: .

cdr3_nt: TGTGCCAGCAGCCAAGTCGGCTCCTACAATGAGCAGTTCTTC
cdr3_aa: CASSQVGSYNEQFF
cdr3_length: 14
d_call: .
j_call: TRBJ2-1
v_call: TRBV3-1
clone_size: few

cdr3_nt: TGTGCCAGCAGTTTATTAAACCCCCGAGATCAGCCCCAGCATTTT
cdr3_aa: CASSLLNPRDQPQHF
cdr3_length: 15
d_call: .
j_call: TRBJ1-5
v_call: TRBV28
clone_size: few

cdr3_nt: TGTGCCAGCAGCCCAGAAGCGGGAGGGCCTATGTTCTTC
cdr3_aa: CASSPEAGGPMFF
cdr3_length: 13
d_call: TRBD2
j_call: TRBJ2-1
v_call: TRBV7-6
clone_size: .

cdr3_nt: TGTGCCAGCACCGAGACAGGCTCCTCCTACGAGCAGTACTTC
cdr3_aa: CASTETGSSYEQYF
cdr3_length: 14
d_call: .
j_call: TRBJ2-7
v_call: TRBV27
clone_size: .

cdr3_nt: TGTGCCAGCTCTAGCGGGTCGCACTCCTACAATGAGCAGTTCTTC
cdr3_aa: CASSSGSHSYNEQFF
cdr3_length: 15
d_call: TRBD2
j_call: TRBJ2-1
v_call: TRBV28
clone_size: .

cdr3_nt: TGTGCCAGCAGCTTAGAAGGGCTTGCCCAGTACTTC
cdr3_aa: CASSLEGLAQYF
cdr3_length: 12
d_call: .
j_call: TRBJ2-5
v_call: TRBV11-2
clone_size: .

cdr3_nt: TGCGCCAGCAGCGATAGACAGGGGGCGCGATCTGGCTACACCTTC
cdr3_aa: CASSDRQGARSGYTF
cdr3_length: 15
d_call: TRBD1
j_call: TRBJ1-2
v_call: TRBV5-1
clone_size: .

cdr3_nt: TGTGCCAGCAAACAGGGGGCGGAAGCTTTCTTT
cdr3_aa: CASKQGAEAFF
cdr3_length: 11
d_call: TRBD1
j_call: TRBJ1-1
v_call: TRBV5-6
clone_size: .

cdr3_nt: TGTGCCACCAGTGATACGACGGGGGAGCCTGAGCAGTTCTTC
cdr3_aa: CATSDTTGEPEQFF
cdr3_length: 14
d_call: .
j_call: TRBJ2-1
v_call: TRBV24-1
clone_size: .

cdr3_nt: TGTGCCAGCAGTTTAAGTTTATCGGGTGGCTACACCTTC
cdr3_aa: CASSLSLSGGYTF
cdr3_length: 13
d_call: .
j_call: TRBJ1-2
v_call: TRBV27
clone_size: .

cdr3_nt: TGTGCCAGCAGTCGGACAGGGGACCGGTCGGAGCAGTACTTC
cdr3_aa: CASSRTGDRSEQYF
cdr3_length: 14
d_call: TRBD1
j_call: TRBJ2-7
v_call: TRBV6-4
clone_size: .

cdr3_nt: TGTGCCAGCAGTTACGGCCAGGCTAACACTGAAGCTTTCTTT
cdr3_aa: CASSYGQANTEAFF
cdr3_length: 14
d_call: .
j_call: TRBJ1-1
v_call: TRBV6-5
clone_size: .

cdr3_nt: TGCAGTGCTAGATCCAGGGATTCCTACGAGCAGTACTTC
cdr3_aa: CSARSRDSYEQYF
cdr3_length: 13
d_call: .
j_call: TRBJ2-7
v_call: TRBV20-1
clone_size: .

cdr3_nt: TGTGCCAGCAGCAACCCGATCATAGAGCAGTACTTC
cdr3_aa: CASSNPIIEQYF
cdr3_length: 12
d_call: .
j_call: TRBJ2-7
v_call: TRBV11-2
clone_size: .

cdr3_nt: TGTGCCAGCAGCCAAGACTCGGCGGGCCCCACAGATACGCAGTATTTT
cdr3_aa: CASSQDSAGPTDTQYF
cdr3_length: 16
d_call: .
j_call: TRBJ2-3
v_call: TRBV3-1
clone_size: .

cdr3_nt: TGTGCCTGGAGACAGGGTCTCTCCTACGAGCAGTACTTC
cdr3_aa: CAWRQGLSYEQYF
cdr3_length: 13
d_call: .
j_call: TRBJ2-7
v_call: TRBV30
clone_size: .

cdr3_nt: TGTGCCACCAGCAGAGGGGCTAGCCTGGTAGAGACCCAGTACTTC
cdr3_aa: CATSRGASLVETQYF
cdr3_length: 15
d_call: .
j_call: TRBJ2-5
v_call: TRBV15
clone_size: .

cdr3_nt: TGCGCCAGCAGCCTGGACTCTCGCTCCTACGAGCAGTACTTC
cdr3_aa: CASSLDSRSYEQYF
cdr3_length: 14
d_call: .
j_call: TRBJ2-7
v_call: TRBV4-1
clone_size: .

cdr3_nt: TGTGCCAGCAGTTTTTCCGGGACAGGTGAAGCTTTCTTT
cdr3_aa: CASSFSGTGEAFF
cdr3_length: 13
d_call: TRBD1
j_call: TRBJ1-1
v_call: TRBV27
clone_size: .

cdr3_nt: TGTGCCACCAGCAGTCCCGGGAAGAACACCGGGGAGCTGTTTTTT
cdr3_aa: CATSSPGKNTGELFF
cdr3_length: 15
d_call: .
j_call: TRBJ2-2
v_call: TRBV15
clone_size: .

cdr3_nt: TGTGCCAGCAGCGTATCGGGACTCTATAATTCACCCCTCCACTTT
cdr3_aa: CASSVSGLYNSPLHF
cdr3_length: 15
d_call: .
j_call: TRBJ1-6
v_call: TRBV9
clone_size: .

cdr3_nt: TGTGCCAGCAGTCTACCGGGACAGGGTGGGGGCGAGACCCAGTACTTC
cdr3_aa: CASSLPGQGGGETQYF
cdr3_length: 16
d_call: TRBD1
j_call: TRBJ2-5
v_call: TRBV12-3/TRBV12-4
clone_size: .

cdr3_nt: TGCGCCAGCAGCCCTTATCAGCTGGGAGATGAGCAGTTCTTC
cdr3_aa: CASSPYQLGDEQFF
cdr3_length: 14
d_call: .
j_call: TRBJ2-1
v_call: TRBV4-1
clone_size: .

cdr3_nt: TGTGCCAGCAGTTACTCGGGGGCCCACACTGAAGCTTTCTTT
cdr3_aa: CASSYSGAHTEAFF
cdr3_length: 14
d_call: .
j_call: TRBJ1-1
v_call: TRBV6-5
clone_size: .

cdr3_nt: TGTGCCAGTTCCCCGACAGGGATCAATGTCTACGAGCAGTACTTC
cdr3_aa: CASSPTGINVYEQYF
cdr3_length: 15
d_call: TRBD1
j_call: TRBJ2-7
v_call: TRBV28
clone_size: .

cdr3_nt: TGCGCCAGCAGCCAAGAGGGGATGGACTATTCACCCCTCCACTTT
cdr3_aa: CASSQEGMDYSPLHF
cdr3_length: 15
d_call: .
j_call: TRBJ1-6
v_call: TRBV4-1
clone_size: .

cdr3_nt: TGTGCCAGCCGACTCGGGGACTCTGGGGCCAACGTCCTGACTTTC
cdr3_aa: CASRLGDSGANVLTF
cdr3_length: 15
d_call: .
j_call: TRBJ2-6
v_call: TRBV5-4
clone_size: .

cdr3_nt: TGTGCCTGGGCTGAGAACACTGAAGCTTTCTTT
cdr3_aa: CAWAENTEAFF
cdr3_length: 11
d_call: .
j_call: TRBJ1-1
v_call: TRBV30
clone_size: .

cdr3_nt: TGTGCCAGCAGGCCACAGGCGGTAGCCAGCTACACCTTC
cdr3_aa: CASRPQAVASYTF
cdr3_length: 13
d_call: .
j_call: TRBJ1-2
v_call: TRBV27
clone_size: .

cdr3_nt: TGCGCCAGCAGCCAAGACAACTTGGGCGTGAACACTGAAGCTTTCTTT
cdr3_aa: CASSQDNLGVNTEAFF
cdr3_length: 16
d_call: .
j_call: TRBJ1-1
v_call: TRBV4-1
clone_size: .